This T cell receptor (beta chain) was captured in a study of cytomegalovirus exposure and HLA in healthy donors. Broader study findings: The study designated 150 to 200 TCR beta chains cytomegalovirus-associated. Most likely, a cluster of highly shared sequence variants arose as a sequencing artifact.

To note about this clone: No antigen is known for it.

It was with 60 Vbeta and 13 Jbeta primers that the PCR ran. Produced via immunoSEQ multiplex PCR; TCRdb's table is partial and in-frame only. The sample lists some 140,000 clones, around four fifths seen once, with more than 1.5% in the top ten. This CDR3 has 14 residues. Between the trimmed V and J ends, which lost 5 bases and 2 bases, there was a span of 12 bases. Looked up from germline, CDR1 is SEHNR and CDR2 is FQNEAQ (reference sequence). This sequence joins TRBV7-9 and TRBJ1-2; the D gene is possibly TRBD1 (6 bases). The sequencing input was PBMCs. The receptor was derived from a man in his forties in good health and CMV-seronegative. DNA of the CDR3: TGTGCCAGCAGCCATCTGGACAGAAACTATGGCTACACCTTC. Its protein product is CASSHLDRNYGYTF.